These T cell receptor beta chains were read from a single sample in a study of early T cells in non-severe SARS-CoV-2 infection. One entry per CDR3 protein results from TCRdb running MiXCR on the 5' RACE reads. The sample includes 66,000 or so distinct CDR3 sequences, 10% to 11% of them seen just once. The specimen sequenced was whole blood. The receptors originated from an adult who was a healthcare worker with PCR-confirmed SARS-CoV-2 infection or an uninfected control (not recorded which). The conserved cysteine and the conserved F or W are not part of the CDR3 here. The order of the fields is J gene, V gene, CDR3 protein.

TRBJ1-5	TRBV7-9	ASTAGNQPQH
TRBJ1-2	TRBV7-9	ASSLGATDDYGYT
TRBJ2-3	TRBV11-3	ASAPGAADTQY
TRBJ2-7	TRBV11-2	ASSGIRDRVYEQY
TRBJ1-2	TRBV6-5	ASLGGARGYT
TRBJ2-3	TRBV18	ASSHWTDSGDTQY
TRBJ2-4	TRBV11-2	ASSTGFKNIQY
TRBJ2-1	TRBV2	GYQRAGSGDEQF
TRBJ1-2	TRBV20-1	SASDGSYGYT
TRBJ2-3	TRBV20-1	SASWGAGTDTQY
TRBJ1-2	TRBV20-1	SVWDGSNYGYT
TRBJ1-1	TRBV6-5	ASSRLAGPTEAF
TRBJ2-7	TRBV7-9	ASSSTGTGGREQY
TRBJ1-6	TRBV5-1	ASSSWTGDSPLH
TRBJ2-7	TRBV5-1	ASSLYGPGEQY
TRBJ1-1	TRBV20-1	SARGETGTYTEAF
TRBJ2-5	TRBV7-6	ASSFRTSGETQY
TRBJ2-7	TRBV5-1	ASSLSPDIYEQY
TRBJ2-3	TRBV20-1	SARDANRASDTQY
TRBJ1-5	TRBV27	ASSLNRVQPQH
TRBJ2-7	TRBV5-4	ASSLSSDGTYEQY
TRBJ2-3	TRBV6-1	ASSEWGGVTDTQY
TRBJ2-1	TRBV4-1	ASSQDGGAGSYNEQF
TRBJ2-5	TRBV5-1	ASSFDTRGAQY
TRBJ1-1	TRBV5-1	ASSLESWGEAF
TRBJ2-3	TRBV20-1	SARRGVRDTQY